The next 18 T cell receptor beta chains were all read from a single sample in a study of regulatory T cells in long-lasting Graves disease. The time point is: newly diagnosed GD, antithyroid drugs for less than 3 months. The TCR library was made from RNA that had been extracted from PBMCs in TRIzol. TCR beta libraries were built with iRepertoire HTBI primers and Arm-PCR of CDR3 regions. TCRdb processed the multiplex PCR reads anew with MiXCR; each CDR3 protein has one entry. Of 520,000 or so distinct CDR3 sequences in the sample, 12% were seen once. These data were also filed under a second study, of T cells in Graves' hyperthyroidism and ophthalmopathy.

This sample comprised peripheral blood mononuclear cells (PBMCs), obtained at new diagnosis, from a patient treated with antithyroid drugs. The receptors were gathered from a woman in her twenties or thirties with Graves disease.

This clonotype was detected ten times or more. This chain joins TRBV7-9 and TRBJ2-5; no definite D call. V was cut by 3 bases and J by 5 bases, with 7 bases left in between. The CDR3 covers 12 residues. Germline V gives CDR1 SEHNR, CDR2 FQNEAQ (reference sequence). CDR3: CASSFGEETQYF. The CDR3 DNA reads TGTGCCAGCAGCTTCGGTGAGGAGACCCAGTACTTC. Full variable domain (missing parts from reference TRBV7-9 and TRBJ2-5): DTGVSQNPRHKITKRGQNVTFRCDPISEHNRLYWYRQTLGQGPEFLTYFQNEAQLEKSRLLSDRFSAERPKGSFSTLEIQRTEQGDSAMYLCASSFGEETQYFGPGTRLLVL.

This clonotype has ten or more counts. The CDR3: CASWDGFSTDTQYF. In DNA, the CDR3 is TGTGCCAGCTGGGACGGATTTAGCACAGATACGCAGTATTTT. The chain uses TRBV28 and TRBJ2-3; either TRBD1 or TRBD2 may supply D (5 bases each). The CDR3 spans 14 residues. Trimming removed 8 bases at V and 0 bases at J, with 12 bases between. Germline V gives CDR1 MDHEN, CDR2 SYDVKM.

This clonotype was observed a handful of times. With a far larger clone one base away, a read error is the likely cause. The chain is built from TRBV2 and TRBJ2-7; D call uncertain. Germline V gene lookup returns CDR1 SNHLY and CDR2 FYNNEI. The length of the CDR3 is 13 residues. This CDR3 is CASSLGLSYGQYF. In nucleotides, the CDR3 is TGTGCCAGCAGCTTAGGTTTGTCCTACGGGCAGTACTTC.

This clonotype was seen ten or more times. The gene calls are TRBV12-3 or TRBV12-4 and TRBJ2-7, with 11 bases matching TRBD2. This CDR3 contains 18 residues. After removal of 5 bases from V and 0 bases from J, the junction contained 12 bases not matched to a gene. CDR3 amino acids: CASSLLTSGKYGSYEQYF. In DNA form, the CDR3 reads TGTGCCAGCAGTCTCCTGACTAGCGGGAAGTACGGCTCCTACGAGCAGTACTTC.

This clonotype has a count of ten or more. The gene calls are TRBV28 and TRBJ1-2; possible D gene TRBD1, 5 bases. The CDR3 covers 15 residues. Germline lookup yields CDR1 MDHEN and CDR2 SYDVKM. Trimming pared 2 bases from V and 7 bases from J, leaving 17 bases between. CDR3 nucleotide sequence: TGTGCCAGCAGTTTAAAAAGTCCAGGGACGCGTGGCTACACCTTC. Its translation: CASSLKSPGTRGYTF.

This clonotype has a count of ten or more. DNA of the CDR3: TGTGCCTGGAGTGTCACACGAACTTGGACTAGTGGTTGGAAGGAGCAGTTCTTC. Translating it yields CAWSVTRTWTSGWKEQFF. This chain links TRBV30 with TRBJ2-1; 7 bases line up with TRBD2. The V and J ends lost 0 bases and 10 bases, in that order; junction bases with no gene match: 21. CDR1 and CDR2 (germline): GTSNPN, SVGIG (reference sequence). There are 18 residues in the CDR3.

In this sample, this clonotype turned up many times. V gene TRBV7-2 combines with J gene TRBJ2-1; 13 positions match TRBD2. Germline CDR1 is SGHTA and CDR2 is FQGNSA. The CDR3 runs 18 residues. V shed 4 bases and J 1 base; nucleotides not matched to a gene: 7. CDR3 nucleotide sequence: TGTGCCAGCAGCTCCCGGACTAGCGGGAGAAGATCCTACAATGAGCAGTTCTTC. It codes for CASSSRTSGRRSYNEQFF.

This clonotype has at least ten counts. The chain is built from TRBV6-1 and TRBJ2-1, with 9 bases lining up with TRBD2. The CDR3 has 19 amino acids. V lost 11 bases, J lost 7 bases, and 27 bases stayed unmatched. CDR1 is MNHNS, CDR2 SASEGT, per germline. CDR3 amino acids: CAAWGPLSGRRVKQNEQFF. The CDR3 DNA follows: TGTGCCGCATGGGGGCCACTTAGCGGGAGAAGGGTGAAACAGAATGAGCAGTTCTTC.

This clonotype was detected a few times. The chain combines TRBV5-8 with TRBJ2-5; perhaps TRBD2 as D (6 bases). V shed 2 bases and J shed 2 bases, with 13 bases lying between them. CDR1 and CDR2 (germline): SGHTS, YDEGEE. The CDR3 totals 15 residues. In nucleotides, the CDR3 is TGTGCCAGCAGCTTCCGGGGGAGGTGGCAAGAGACCCAGTACTTC. This codes for CASSFRGRWQETQYF.

In its sample, this clonotype was seen a few times. The rearrangement joins TRBV19 to TRBJ1-4; D possibly corresponds to TRBD1 (5 bases). CDR1 is LNHDA and CDR2 is SQIVND in the germline V gene (reference sequence). V lost 4 bases, J lost 5 bases, and 8 bases lay in between. The CDR3 is made up of 13 amino acids. The CDR3: CASSRQFNEKLFF. In DNA, the CDR3 is TGTGCCAGTAGTAGACAGTTCAATGAAAAACTGTTTTTT.

This clonotype was recorded many times. The rearrangement uses TRBV12-3 or TRBV12-4 and TRBJ2-3; a possible D gene is TRBD2 (6 bases). The CDR3 is 14 amino acids. Trimming cost V 3 bases and J 3 bases, with 10 bases left between them. The CDR3 DNA is TGTGCCAGCAGTTTTGGCGGGAAAACAGATACGCAGTATTTT. Protein sequence: CASSFGGKTDTQYF.

This clonotype was recorded many times. V usage is TRBV7-3 and J usage is TRBJ2-3; possible D gene TRBD2, 5 bases. Germline values: CDR1 SGHTA, CDR2 FQGTGA. V was trimmed by 5 bases and J by 5 bases, leaving 11 bases between them. CDR3 size: 13 residues. CDR3 region: CASSLRREDTQYF. CDR3 coding DNA: TGTGCCAGCAGCCTCCGACGGGAAGATACGCAGTATTTT.

This clonotype came up many times. The chain joins TRBV19 to TRBJ2-7; 8 positions agree with TRBD2. After removal of 4 bases from V and 5 bases from J, the junction contained 10 bases not matched to a gene. The germline gives CDR1 LNHDA, CDR2 SQIVND (reference sequence). CDR3 length: 15 residues. This CDR3 reads CASSTLSGSIDEQYF. The CDR3 region has the DNA TGTGCCAGTAGTACACTCAGCGGGAGTATCGACGAGCAGTACTTC.

This clonotype showed up many times. This rearrangement joins TRBV2 to TRBJ2-6, with D perhaps matching TRBD1 or TRBD2 (5 bases each). Per germline, CDR1 SNHLY and CDR2 FYNNEI. With 11 bases removed from V and 0 bases from J, the gap between germline ends came to 14 bases. There are 15 residues in the CDR3. CDR3 loop: CARSGTVSGANVLTF. The CDR3 DNA follows: TGTGCCCGTTCCGGGACGGTCTCTGGGGCCAACGTCCTGACTTTC.

The rearrangement links TRBV12-5 to TRBJ2-1, with TRBD2 matching 9 bases. After removal of 2 bases from V and 1 base from J, the junction contained 3 bases not matched to a gene. Germline lookup yields CDR1 LGHNT and CDR2 FRNRAP. The CDR3 length is 16 residues. CDR3 sequence reads: CASGLSAGGSYNEQFF. CDR3 nucleotide sequence: TGTGCTAGTGGTTTGTCAGCGGGAGGATCCTACAATGAGCAGTTCTTC.

Many counts were recorded for this clonotype. This chain links TRBV7-2 with TRBJ2-1, with D possibly called TRBD1 or TRBD2 (5 bases each). Germline V gives CDR1 SGHTA, CDR2 FQGNSA. V gave up 2 bases and J gave up 8 bases, with 19 bases separating them. The CDR3 length is 16 residues. CDR3 in amino acids: CASSLLGGLRGDEQFF. The CDR3 coding sequence is TGTGCCAGCAGCTTACTTGGCGGGCTCCGGGGCGATGAGCAGTTCTTC.

With regard to this clonotype: At one of its ends the junction is not consistent with the germline gene, which may arise from a read error. The gene calls are TRBV4-1 and TRBJ2-5; D is possibly TRBD1 or TRBD2 (5 bases each). CDR1 is MGHRA and CDR2 is YSYEKL in the germline V gene. The CDR3 has 16 residues. The CDR3 DNA is TGCGCCAGCAGCCAAGATCTGTCAGGGAGCCAAAAGACCCAGTACTTC. Its protein is CASSQDLSGSQKTQYF.

In its sample, this clonotype was seen many times. The V and J genes are TRBV7-3 and TRBJ2-1; 10 nucleotides match TRBD2. Germline V gives CDR1 SGHTA, CDR2 FQGTGA. Trimming at V came to 5 bases and at J to 8 bases, leaving 21 bases not matched to a gene. This CDR3 spans 19 amino acids. The chain's CDR3 is CASSRNRKPTSGMGDEQFF. The DNA of the CDR3 is TGTGCCAGCAGCCGAAATCGAAAACCTACTAGCGGGATGGGGGATGAGCAGTTCTTC.